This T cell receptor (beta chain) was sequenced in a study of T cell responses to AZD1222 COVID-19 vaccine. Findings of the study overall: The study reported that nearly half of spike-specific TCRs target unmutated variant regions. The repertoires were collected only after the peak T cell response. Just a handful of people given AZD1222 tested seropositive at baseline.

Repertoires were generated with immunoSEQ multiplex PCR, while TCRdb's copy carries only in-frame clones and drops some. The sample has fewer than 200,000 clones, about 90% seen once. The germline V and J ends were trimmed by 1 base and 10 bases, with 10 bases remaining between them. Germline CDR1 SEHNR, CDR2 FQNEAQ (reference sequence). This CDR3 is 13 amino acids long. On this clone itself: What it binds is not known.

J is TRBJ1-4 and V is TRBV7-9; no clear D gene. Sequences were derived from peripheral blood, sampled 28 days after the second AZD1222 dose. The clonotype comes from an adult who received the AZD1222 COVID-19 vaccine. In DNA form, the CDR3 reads TGTGCCAGCAGCTTAGAAGCAGCGGGAAAACTGTTTTTT. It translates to CASSLEAAGKLFF.